What follows are 7 T cell receptor beta chains derived from one specimen sequenced in a study of human T cells and chemical hapten exposure (dated by TCRdb to the early 2020s). Library generation was performed with 5' RACE. The data were produced on an Illumina MiSeq. The public reads were reprocessed in TCRdb via fastp at Q25 and MiXCR, keeping in-frame beta chains. CDR3 protein duplicates are merged, each entry listing the most common genes and DNA. The sample table shows about 81,000 distinct CDR3 sequences, and less than 9.5% are seen once. Roughly 2.4% of the sample is held by the ten biggest clonotypes. Unfractionated whole blood was collected in Tempus Blood RNA tubes, and total RNA was extracted from that blood. The source is a male donor in good health.

Only a few counts were recorded for this clonotype. The J gene is TRBJ2-1, the V gene TRBV7-9; D unresolved. V was shortened by 5 bases and J by 8 bases, with 13 bases between the two germline ends. This CDR3 spans 13 amino acids. The germline gives CDR1 SEHNR, CDR2 FQNEAQ (reference sequence). In DNA, the CDR3 is TGTGCCAGCAGCCCAGGAGTTGGGGATGAGCAGTTCTTC. This codes for CASSPGVGDEQFF.

Ten or more counts support this clonotype. The chain is built from TRBV5-4 and TRBJ1-4; 7 nucleotides align to TRBD1. CDR3 length equals 14 residues. The V gene end was trimmed by 6 bases and the J gene end by 5 bases; junction bases not matched to a gene: 7. In germline, CDR1 is SGHNT, CDR2 YYREEE (reference sequence). CDR3 sequence: CASTSTGRNEKLFF. The CDR3 DNA sequence: TGTGCCAGCACCTCGACAGGGAGAAATGAAAAACTGTTTTTT.

CDR3 sequence (DNA): TGCAGCGTTGGCCCATCAGGGGAAGCTAATGAAAAACTGTTTTTT. Translating it yields CSVGPSGEANEKLFF. This sequence joins TRBV29-1 and TRBJ1-4; D possibly corresponds to TRBD1 (6 bases). CDR3 length: 15 amino acids. Germline loops: CDR1 SQVTM, CDR2 ANQGSEA. V was pared by 4 bases and J by 3 bases, with 15 bases between.

The J gene is TRBJ1-1, the V gene TRBV7-9; D unresolved. Germline loops: CDR1 SEHNR, CDR2 FQNEAQ (reference sequence). The V gene lost 8 bases and the J gene lost 0 bases, with 4 bases spanning the gap. The length of the CDR3 is 11 residues. The CDR3 DNA sequence: TGTGCCAGCGGGATGAACACTGAAGCTTTCTTT. This gives the protein CASGMNTEAFF.

This clonotype appeared many times. V is TRBV6-5 and J is TRBJ2-7, with 7 bases aligning to TRBD1. Germline V gene data show CDR1 as MNHEY and CDR2 as SVGAGI. Trimming took 6 bases from V and 5 from J; bases not matched to a gene: 10. This CDR3 is built from 14 residues. The chain's CDR3 is CASSSDRNVNEQYF. For the CDR3, the DNA is TGTGCCAGCAGCTCGGACAGGAATGTGAACGAGCAGTACTTC.

This clonotype was seen ten or more times. The DNA for the CDR3 is TGTGCCAGCTCACCACCAGCCGGTGCGAGCTCCTACGAGCAGTACTTC. It yields the protein CASSPPAGASSYEQYF. The V and J genes are TRBV18 and TRBJ2-7; D gene unclear. The length of the CDR3 is 16 residues. Germline lookup yields CDR1 KGHSH and CDR2 LQKENI. V was pared by 0 bases and J by 0 bases, with 12 bases between.

This chain uses TRBV2 with TRBJ1-1; D unresolved. V was clipped by 3 bases and J by 0 bases, with 8 bases between them. Germline CDR1 is SNHLY and CDR2 is FYNNEI. The CDR3 runs 14 residues. The CDR3 DNA is TGTGCCAGCAGTGATGTTCAGTTGAACACTGAAGCTTTCTTT. Amino acid sequence: CASSDVQLNTEAFF.